This entry features one TCR beta chain sequence. This clonotype was seen many times. The antigen it binds to is not known. No base-level quality is on record; no much larger clone is a single base apart. This sample stems from a study of CD8 T cells in ankylosing spondylitis (dated by TCRdb to between 2016 and 2019). Looking at the study overall: To find TCR variants linked to disease, the study profiled T cell receptor beta repertoires in ankylosing spondylitis patients and healthy donors. The full study cohort was made up of about 25 ankylosing spondylitis patients and fewer than 120 healthy donors. Peripheral blood was sampled, and synovial fluid was also collected from ankylosing spondylitis patients.

What the study reported, not specific to this receptor: Blood from ankylosing spondylitis patients appeared to be characterized by a TCR beta motif composed of several highly homologous amino acid variants. Some motif variants were previously reported in synovial fluid and blood of reactive arthritis patients, suggesting common disease-initiation mechanisms. The disease-linked clones were reported to be significantly enriched in matched synovial fluid samples from ankylosing spondylitis patients. The disease-linked clones showed a CD8+ phenotype and occurred at relatively low frequencies in peripheral blood.

The CDR3 has 12 amino acids, counting the end cysteine and phenylalanine. Only the CDR3 region is kept as DNA, spanning 36 bases read in frame from base 1. At the junction V is shortened by 0 bases and J by 9 bases, with 6 bases in between. The germline V gene provides CDR1 SGHTA and CDR2 FQGNSA. These reads were obtained on an Illumina HiSeq 2500. Quantitative 5'-RACE with molecular barcodes was the method used to prepare the TCR beta libraries. Per the source publication's procedure: A new computational method, built on a probabilistic model of VDJ rearrangement, was used to identify disease-linked TCR variants. The public reads were reprocessed in TCRdb via fastp at Q25 and MiXCR, keeping in-frame beta chains. Each record represents a unique CDR3 protein, reported with the most common genes and DNA among its rows. The V and J calls were not made by the authors but by TCRdb's processing. The sample profile shows about 130,000 distinct CDR3 sequences; approximately 6.8% of them were found once. The ten top clones hold 9% to 15% of the sample.

The rearranged segments are TRBV7-2 and TRBJ1-5; there is no confident call for the D gene. Input material: blood, either unsorted or a sorted T cell fraction (not recorded which). The clonotype was recovered from a male donor with ankylosing spondylitis or in good health (not recorded which). CDR3 region: CASSLAPGPQHF. The DNA sequence follows: TGTGCCAGCAGCTTAGCCCCGGGGCCCCAGCATTTT.